This TCR beta chain was retrieved from a study of T cell responses to AZD1222 COVID-19 vaccine. Comments on this clone: The target antigen is unknown.

Study-wide results and caveats: Unmutated variant regions reportedly attract nearly half of all spike-specific TCRs. The donor cohort was predominantly white British with a female majority, and clonal diversity may have been underestimated.

The data were produced by immunoSEQ multiplex PCR, yet TCRdb's version contains in-frame clones alone and is incomplete. The sample lists about 99,000 clones, 70% to 90% occurring once. Germline lookup yields CDR1 MNHEY and CDR2 SVGAGI. V was clipped by 6 bases and J by 7 bases, with 9 bases between them. This CDR3 has 11 amino acids. This receptor was obtained from an adult in good health. Sample: peripheral blood, taken on day 0 of AZD1222 vaccination. The J gene is TRBJ1-2, the V gene TRBV6-5; no firm D call. The DNA for the CDR3 is TGTGCCAGCAGCGAGACGGGTGGCTACACCTTC. Its protein is CASSETGGYTF.